This T cell receptor beta chain was captured by sequencing in a study of T-cell memory formation after mild COVID-19 (dated by TCRdb to the early 2020s). Background for the entire study: TCR sequence clusters from the two donors were largely donor specific. In two donors, T-cell clones that expanded and contracted after mild COVID-19 were followed by sequencing TCRalpha and TCRbeta repertoires longitudinally. Two young, previously healthy adult volunteers, one female and one male, were included in the cohort.

The CDR3 sequence holds 15 residues, the cysteine and phenylalanine included. Only the CDR3 DNA is retained, 45 bases long and in frame from the first base. CDR1 is given as MGHRA and CDR2 as YSYEKL, both from the germline V gene. V loses 3 bases, J loses 4 bases, and the germline ends lie 12 bases apart. PBMCs were isolated by Ficoll-Paque density gradient centrifugation. Here is what the overall study found, with its caveats: Some responding clones were found in pre-infection memory, which suggests that pre-existing cross-reactive memory T cells took part in the SARS-CoV-2 response. From day 15 to 85, contracting clones showed balanced CD4/CD8 phenotypes, whereas a second wave of clones that expanded from day 15 to 37 leaned towards CD4+. Contracting CD4+ clones appeared mostly in the CM and EM memory subsets, whereas CD8+ clones were enriched in EMRA. Only a couple of mild cases were covered in the study, and larger cohorts including severe cases with pre-infection samples were considered necessary. Whether the second-wave clones peaking on day 37 were SARS-CoV-2 specific was not confirmed.

Sequenced using an Illumina NovaSeq 6000. Using 5'RACE with constant-segment primers, TCRalpha and TCRbeta cDNA libraries were constructed, with sample barcodes and unique molecular identifiers added in the process. Trizol reagent was used to extract RNA from every sample. Amplification of the libraries took two PCR steps, and the second step added a second sample barcode plus Illumina TruSeq adapters. Sequencing of libraries was performed on an Illumina NovaSeq with 2 x 150 bp paired-end reads. On the study's bioinformatics: With migec v1.2.7, reads were demultiplexed and then collapsed into UMI-guided consensus sequences. Using mixcr v2.1.11, the UMI consensuses were aligned to TRA and TRB V and J templates and assembled into clonotypes. A clonotype was counted as expanded or contracted only when both edgeR and NoisET called the clonotype significant, with the noise models trained on biological replicates. edgeR calls used a false discovery rate-adjusted p below 0.01 and a log2 fold-change threshold of 1. PCA with hierarchical clustering of max-normalized trajectories of the 1000 most abundant clonotypes was used as exploratory dynamics analysis. Separately sequenced CD4+ and CD8+ repertoires were used to assign a CD4 or CD8 phenotype to each responding clone. The raw public reads went through TCRdb reprocessing: fastp at Q25, MiXCR clone calling, in-frame beta chains kept. All rows with the same CDR3 protein become a single entry with the most common DNA and genes. The V and J calls were determined by TCRdb, not by the authors. Counted in this sample were 390,000 or so distinct CDR3 sequences; around a sixth of them appeared once. The top ten constitute about 22% of the sample.

Points on this clonotype: The target of this receptor is not known. The input lacks base qualities; no much larger clone sits a single base away.

The chain employs TRBV4-1 and TRBJ1-4, and perhaps TRBD1 as D gene, on 5 matching bases. The sample was PBMCs or a T cell subset sorted from them (not recorded which). The receptor comes from a man aged 18 to 30 who had mild COVID-19 (a few samples of this study predate the infection). The sample titles of this study are shuffled in the database, so cell type and time point are left out; the donor was told from shared clones. The DNA sequence is given as TGCGCCAGCAGCCACATGACAGAGTATAATGAAAAACTGTTTTTT. The translation is CASSHMTEYNEKLFF.